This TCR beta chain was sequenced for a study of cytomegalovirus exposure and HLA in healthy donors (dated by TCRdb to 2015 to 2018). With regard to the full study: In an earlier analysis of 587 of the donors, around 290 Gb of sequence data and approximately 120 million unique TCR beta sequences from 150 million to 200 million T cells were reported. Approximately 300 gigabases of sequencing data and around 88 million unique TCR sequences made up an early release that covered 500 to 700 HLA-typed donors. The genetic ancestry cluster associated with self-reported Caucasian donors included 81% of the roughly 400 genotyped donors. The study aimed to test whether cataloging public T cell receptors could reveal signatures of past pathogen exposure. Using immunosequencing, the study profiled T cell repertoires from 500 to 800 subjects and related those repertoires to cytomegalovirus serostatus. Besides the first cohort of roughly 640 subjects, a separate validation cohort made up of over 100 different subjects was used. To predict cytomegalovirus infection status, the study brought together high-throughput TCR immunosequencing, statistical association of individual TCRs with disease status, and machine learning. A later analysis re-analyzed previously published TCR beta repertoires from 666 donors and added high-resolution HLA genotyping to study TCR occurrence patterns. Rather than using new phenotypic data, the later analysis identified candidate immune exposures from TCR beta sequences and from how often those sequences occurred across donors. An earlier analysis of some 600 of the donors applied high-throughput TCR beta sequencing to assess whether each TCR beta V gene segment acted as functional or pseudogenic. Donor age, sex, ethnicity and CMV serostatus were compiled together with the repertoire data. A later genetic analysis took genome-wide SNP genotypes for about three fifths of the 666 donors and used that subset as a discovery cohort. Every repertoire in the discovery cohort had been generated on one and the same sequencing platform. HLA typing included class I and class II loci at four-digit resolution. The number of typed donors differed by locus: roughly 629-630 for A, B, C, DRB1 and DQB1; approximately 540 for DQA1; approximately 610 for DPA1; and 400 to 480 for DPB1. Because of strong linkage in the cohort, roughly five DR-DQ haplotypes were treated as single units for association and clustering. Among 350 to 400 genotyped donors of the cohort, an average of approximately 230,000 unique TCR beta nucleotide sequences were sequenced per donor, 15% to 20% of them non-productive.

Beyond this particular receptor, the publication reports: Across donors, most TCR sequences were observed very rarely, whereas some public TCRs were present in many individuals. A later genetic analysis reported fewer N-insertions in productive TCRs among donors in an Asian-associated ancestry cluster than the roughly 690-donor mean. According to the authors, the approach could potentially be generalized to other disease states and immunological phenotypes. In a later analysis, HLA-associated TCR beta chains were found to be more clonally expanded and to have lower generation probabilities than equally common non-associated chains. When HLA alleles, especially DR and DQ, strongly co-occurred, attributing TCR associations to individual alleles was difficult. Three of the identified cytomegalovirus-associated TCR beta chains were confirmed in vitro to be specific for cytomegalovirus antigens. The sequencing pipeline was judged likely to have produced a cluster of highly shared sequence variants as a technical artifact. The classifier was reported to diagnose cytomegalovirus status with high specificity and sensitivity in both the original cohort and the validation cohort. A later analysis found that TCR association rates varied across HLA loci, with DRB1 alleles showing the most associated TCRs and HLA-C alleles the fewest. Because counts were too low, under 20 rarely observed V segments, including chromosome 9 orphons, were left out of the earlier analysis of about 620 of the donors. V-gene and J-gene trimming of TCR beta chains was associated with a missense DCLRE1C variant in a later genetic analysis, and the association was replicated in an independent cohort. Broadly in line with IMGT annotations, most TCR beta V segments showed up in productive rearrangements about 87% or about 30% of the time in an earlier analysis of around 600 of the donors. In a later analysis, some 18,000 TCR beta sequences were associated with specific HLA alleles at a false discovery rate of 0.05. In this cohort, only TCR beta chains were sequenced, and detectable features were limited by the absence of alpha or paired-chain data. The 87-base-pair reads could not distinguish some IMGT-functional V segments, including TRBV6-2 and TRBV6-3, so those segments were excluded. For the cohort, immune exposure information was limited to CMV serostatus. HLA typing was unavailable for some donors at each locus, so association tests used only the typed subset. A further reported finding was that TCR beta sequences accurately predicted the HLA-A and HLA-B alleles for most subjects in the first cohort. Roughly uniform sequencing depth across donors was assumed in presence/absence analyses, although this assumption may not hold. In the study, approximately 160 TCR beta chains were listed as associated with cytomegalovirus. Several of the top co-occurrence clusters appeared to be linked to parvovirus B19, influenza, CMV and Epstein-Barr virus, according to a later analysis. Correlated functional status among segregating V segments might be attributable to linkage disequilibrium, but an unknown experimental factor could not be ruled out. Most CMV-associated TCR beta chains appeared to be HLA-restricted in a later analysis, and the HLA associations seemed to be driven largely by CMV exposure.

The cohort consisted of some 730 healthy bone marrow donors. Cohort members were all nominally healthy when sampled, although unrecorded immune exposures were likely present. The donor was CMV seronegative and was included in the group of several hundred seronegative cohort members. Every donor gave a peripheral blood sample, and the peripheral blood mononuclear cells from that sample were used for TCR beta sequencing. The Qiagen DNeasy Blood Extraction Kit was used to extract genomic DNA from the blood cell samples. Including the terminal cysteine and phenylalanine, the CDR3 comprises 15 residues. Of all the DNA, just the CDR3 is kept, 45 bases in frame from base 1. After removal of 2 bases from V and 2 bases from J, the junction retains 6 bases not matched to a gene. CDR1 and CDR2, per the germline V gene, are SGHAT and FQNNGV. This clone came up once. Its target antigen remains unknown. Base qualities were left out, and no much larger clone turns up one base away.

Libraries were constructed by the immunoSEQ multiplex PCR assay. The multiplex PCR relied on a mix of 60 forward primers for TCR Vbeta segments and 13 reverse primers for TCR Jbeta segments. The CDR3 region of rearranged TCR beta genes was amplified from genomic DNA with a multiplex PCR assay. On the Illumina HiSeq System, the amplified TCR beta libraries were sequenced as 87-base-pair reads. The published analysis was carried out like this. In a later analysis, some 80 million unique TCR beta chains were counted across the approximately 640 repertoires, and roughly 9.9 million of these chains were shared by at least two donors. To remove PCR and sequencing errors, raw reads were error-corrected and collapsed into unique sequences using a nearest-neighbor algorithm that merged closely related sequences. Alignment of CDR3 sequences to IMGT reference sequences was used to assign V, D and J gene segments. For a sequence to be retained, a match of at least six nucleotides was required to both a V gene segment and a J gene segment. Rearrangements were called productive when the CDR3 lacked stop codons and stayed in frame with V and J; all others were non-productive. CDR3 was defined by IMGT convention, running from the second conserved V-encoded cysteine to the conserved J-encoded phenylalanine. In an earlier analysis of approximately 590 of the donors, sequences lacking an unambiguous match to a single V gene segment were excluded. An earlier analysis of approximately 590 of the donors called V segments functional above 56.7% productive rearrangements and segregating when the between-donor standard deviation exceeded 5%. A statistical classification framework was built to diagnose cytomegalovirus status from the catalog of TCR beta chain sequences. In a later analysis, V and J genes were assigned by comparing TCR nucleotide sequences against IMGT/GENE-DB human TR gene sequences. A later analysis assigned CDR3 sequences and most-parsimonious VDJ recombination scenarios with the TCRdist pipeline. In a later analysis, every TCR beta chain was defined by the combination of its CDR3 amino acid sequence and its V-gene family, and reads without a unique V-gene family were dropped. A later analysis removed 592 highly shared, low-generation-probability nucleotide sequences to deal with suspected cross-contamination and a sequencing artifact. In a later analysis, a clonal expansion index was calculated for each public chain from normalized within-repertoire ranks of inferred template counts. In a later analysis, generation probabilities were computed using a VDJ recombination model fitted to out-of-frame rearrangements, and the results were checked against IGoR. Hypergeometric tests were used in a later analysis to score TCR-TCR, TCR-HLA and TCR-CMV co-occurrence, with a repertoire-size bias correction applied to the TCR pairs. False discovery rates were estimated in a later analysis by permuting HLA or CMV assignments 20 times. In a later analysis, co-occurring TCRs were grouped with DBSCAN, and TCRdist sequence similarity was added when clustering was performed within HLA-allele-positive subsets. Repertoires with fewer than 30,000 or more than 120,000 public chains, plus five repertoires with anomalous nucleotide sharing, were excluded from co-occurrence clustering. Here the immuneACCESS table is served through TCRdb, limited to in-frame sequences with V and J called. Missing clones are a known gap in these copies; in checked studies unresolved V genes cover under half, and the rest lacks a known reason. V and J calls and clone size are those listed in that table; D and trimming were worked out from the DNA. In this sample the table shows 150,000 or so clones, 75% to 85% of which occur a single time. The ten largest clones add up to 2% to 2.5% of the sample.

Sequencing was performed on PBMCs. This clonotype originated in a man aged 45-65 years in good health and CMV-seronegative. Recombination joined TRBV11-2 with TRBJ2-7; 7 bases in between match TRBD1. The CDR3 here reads CASSLTPTGPYEQYF. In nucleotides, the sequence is TGTGCCAGCAGCTTAACACCGACAGGGCCCTACGAGCAGTACTTC. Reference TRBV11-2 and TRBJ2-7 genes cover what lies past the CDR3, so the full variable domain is EAGVAQSPRYKIIEKRQSVAFWCNPISGHATLYWYQQILGQGPKLLIQFQNNGVVDDSQLPKDRFSAERLKGVDSTLKIQPAKLEDSAVYLCASSLTPTGPYEQYFGPGTRLTVT.